These 30 T cell receptor beta chains came from one sample sequenced in a study of blood T cell repertoires in COVID-19. Here immunoSEQ multiplex PCR was the method, and the copy in TCRdb shows in-frame clones only, minus some. The sample has about 270,000 clones; under 90% are singletons. Material: peripheral blood. The receptors originated from a woman aged 50 to 60 who had recovered from COVID-19.

This clone showed up just a few times. This chain joins TRBV7-9 and TRBJ2-2; a weak D match, TRBD2 (6 bases). Germline CDR1 and CDR2: SEHNR and FQNEAQ (reference sequence). CDR3 size: 15 residues. The V end was cut by 2 bases, the J end by 4 bases, with 11 bases between. In DNA, the CDR3 is TGTGCCAGCAGCTTACACGGGGGACCCACCGGGGAGCTGTTTTTT. This encodes CASSLHGGPTGELFF.

This clone has more than one count but fewer than ten. The chain recombines TRBV30 with TRBJ2-7, with 9 bases identical to TRBD1. Germline CDR1 is GTSNPN and CDR2 is SVGIG (reference sequence). Unmatched junction bases numbered 5, after V lost 5 bases and J lost 3 bases. The CDR3 runs to 13 residues. This CDR3 is CAWAGQGYYEQYF. CDR3 nucleotide sequence: TGTGCCTGGGCGGGACAGGGCTACTACGAGCAGTACTTC.

The chain couples TRBV6-5 to TRBJ2-1; TRBD2 might be the D (5 bases). V lost 8 bases and J 2 bases, leaving 13 bases between the germline ends. The CDR3 runs 14 residues. CDR1 and CDR2 (germline): MNHEY, SVGAGI. The DNA for the CDR3 is TGTGCCAGCCGGGAAAGGAATGCCTACAATGAGCAGTTCTTC. Translating gives CASRERNAYNEQFF.

Here the CDR3 reads CASSPNPGSGNTIYF. The CDR3 DNA is TGTGCCAGCAGCCCGAACCCAGGGTCTGGAAACACCATATATTTT. The gene calls are TRBV11-2 and TRBJ1-3; D possibly corresponds to TRBD1 (5 bases). The CDR3 spans 15 residues. Germline CDR1 SGHAT, CDR2 FQNNGV. V was shortened by 5 bases and J by 1 base, with 12 bases between the two germline ends.

This clone was counted a single time. The chain carries TRBV18 and TRBJ2-7; 8 bases line up with TRBD2. CDR1 is KGHSH, CDR2 LQKENI, per germline. This CDR3 is built from 14 residues. V was clipped by 3 bases and J by 5 bases; unmatched bases: 6. In nucleotides, the CDR3 is TGTGCCAGCTCACCCCCCCCGGGAGGGGACGAGCAGTACTTC. This encodes CASSPPPGGDEQYF.

The chain carries TRBV9 and TRBJ2-7, with TRBD2 matching over 8 bases. The germline gives CDR1 SGDLS, CDR2 YYNGEE. This CDR3 has 16 residues. V trimming: 3 bases; J trimming: 3 bases; junction bases outside the gene matches: 11. The CDR3 DNA reads TGTGCCAGCAGCGAGGCCCCTACGGGAGGGCTCTACGAGCAGTACTTC. It specifies CASSEAPTGGLYEQYF.

The chain recombines TRBV14 with TRBJ2-7; D gene uncertain. Between the trimmed V and J ends, which lost 5 bases and 7 bases, there was a span of 15 bases. The CDR3 contains 13 residues. Germline CDR1 SGHDN, CDR2 FVKESK. The CDR3 spells CASSSMRRDEQYF. The CDR3 coding sequence is TGTGCCAGCAGCAGCATGCGGCGAGATGAGCAGTACTTC.

This rearrangement joins TRBV4-2 to TRBJ2-3; TRBD2 is a possible D gene (7 bases). This CDR3 comprises 17 residues. V was clipped by 2 bases and J by 1 base, with 16 bases between them. In germline, CDR1 is LGHNA, CDR2 YNFKEQ. The CDR3 region is CASSQSGGGSGTDTQYF. The CDR3 region has the DNA TGTGCCAGCAGCCAATCTGGCGGGGGCTCGGGCACAGATACGCAGTATTTT.

The chain links TRBV18 to TRBJ2-1; D uncertain. Trimming stripped 5 bases from V and 5 bases from J, with 7 bases between. The CDR3 consists of 12 residues. Germline V gives CDR1 KGHSH, CDR2 LQKENI. The CDR3 DNA reads as TGTGCCAGCTCAACTCCAAACAATGAGCAGTTCTTC. Its translation is CASSTPNNEQFF.

The gene calls are TRBV28 and TRBJ1-2, with D possibly matching TRBD1 (6 bases). V was clipped by 2 bases and J by 8 bases, with 12 bases between them. CDR3 length: 13 amino acids. Germline lookup yields CDR1 MDHEN and CDR2 SYDVKM. This CDR3 reads CASSLIRGRGYTF. The CDR3 DNA follows: TGTGCCAGCAGTTTAATCAGGGGAAGGGGCTACACCTTC.

V and J are TRBV5-4 and TRBJ2-7; 7 nucleotides align to TRBD1. Germline loops: CDR1 SGHNT, CDR2 YYREEE (reference sequence). The CDR3 has 16 amino acids. Trimming cost V 0 bases and J 1 base; bases outside gene matches: 7. The CDR3 loop reads CASSLGGGIRSYEQYF. CDR3 DNA sequence: TGTGCCAGCAGCTTGGGAGGGGGCATTAGGTCCTACGAGCAGTACTTC.

The chain combines TRBV2 with TRBJ2-2, with D tentatively TRBD2 (6 bases). V lost 3 bases and J lost 4, with 12 bases in between. This CDR3 has 15 residues. Germline V gene data show CDR1 as SNHLY and CDR2 as FYNNEI. The CDR3 nucleotides are TGTGCCAGCAGTGAGTTGCGGGAAACCACCGGGGAGCTGTTTTTT. This codes for CASSELRETTGELFF. Full variable domain (rest looked up from reference TRBV2 and TRBJ2-2): EPEVTQTPSHQVTQMGQEVILRCVPISNHLYFYWYRQILGQKVEFLVSFYNNEISEKSEIFDDQFSVERPDGSNFTLKIRSTKLEDSAMYFCASSELRETTGELFFGEGSRLTVL.

The chain combines TRBV4-3 with TRBJ2-7, with TRBD2 as a possible D gene (5 bases). CDR3 length equals 15 residues. The germline V gene has CDR1 LGHNA and CDR2 YSLEER. V shed 4 bases and J shed 3 bases, with 16 bases lying between them. The CDR3 DNA reads TGCGCCAGCAGCCCCCGGTTAGCGACACGCTACGAGCAGTACTTC. Translation: CASSPRLATRYEQYF.

This clone came up once. The J gene is TRBJ1-3, the V gene TRBV7-9, with 7 bases aligning to TRBD1. In germline, CDR1 is SEHNR, CDR2 FQNEAQ (reference sequence). This CDR3 region has 15 residues. V trimming: 5 bases; J trimming: 0 bases; junction bases outside the gene matches: 4. CDR3 coding DNA: TGTGCCAGCAGCCGGGACAGCCCCTCTGGAAACACCATATATTTT. It encodes CASSRDSPSGNTIYF.

V is TRBV7-2 and J is TRBJ2-7; a weak D match, TRBD1 (5 bases). Germline V gives CDR1 SGHTA, CDR2 FQGNSA. The CDR3 is 14 amino acids. Deletions cut 0 bases from V and 6 bases from J, with 12 bases between. The CDR3 here is CASSLAQGLGEQYF. CDR3 nucleotide sequence: TGTGCCAGCAGCTTAGCCCAGGGTTTAGGCGAGCAGTACTTC.

This sequence joins TRBV6-5 and TRBJ2-7; TRBD1 matches at 7 bases. The CDR3 runs 15 residues. From germline, CDR1 is MNHEY and CDR2 SVGAGI. Trimming removed 4 bases from V and 2 bases from J; junction bases left unmatched: 8. The CDR3: CASSSRGRSAYEQYF. CDR3 DNA sequence: TGTGCCAGCAGTTCGAGGGGGCGCTCGGCCTACGAGCAGTACTTC.

V gene TRBV28 combines with J gene TRBJ2-1; 8 bases are shared with TRBD1. Trimming removed 2 bases from V and 7 bases from J; junction bases left unmatched: 7. Germline V CDR1 and CDR2: MDHEN, SYDVKM. The CDR3 sequence is 15 residues long. CDR3 amino acids: CASSLPGQVKNEQFF. For the CDR3, the DNA is TGTGCCAGCAGTTTACCGGGACAGGTGAAGAATGAGCAGTTCTTC.

This clone was observed a few times. J is TRBJ1-3 and V is TRBV7-2, with 7 bases that match TRBD1. Germline trimming cut 3 bases from V and 0 bases from J; bases unmatched to any gene: 5. The CDR3 covers 16 residues. Germline V gives CDR1 SGHTA, CDR2 FQGNSA. Here the CDR3 reads CASSFTTGVSGNTIYF. The CDR3, as DNA: TGTGCCAGCAGCTTCACAACAGGGGTCTCTGGAAACACCATATATTTT.

The J gene is TRBJ2-7, the V gene TRBV6-5; 7 bases map to TRBD1. Germline V gene data show CDR1 as MNHEY and CDR2 as SVGAGI. With 5 bases clipped from V and 0 bases from J, the junction kept 4 bases outside the gene matches. This CDR3 is 14 amino acids long. The CDR3 DNA reads as TGTGCCAGCAGTATCAGGGGGAGCTCCTACGAGCAGTACTTC. This encodes CASSIRGSSYEQYF.

This clone was observed a single time. The chain employs TRBV3-1 (or the pseudogene TRBV3-2) and TRBJ2-6, with no clear D. The V end lost 0 bases, the J end lost 1 base, and 7 bases lay between the germline ends. Germline-derived CDR1 and CDR2 are LGHDT and YNNKEL (reference sequence). The CDR3 totals 16 residues. Here the CDR3 reads CASSQDATSGANVLTF. The CDR3 DNA sequence: TGTGCCAGCAGCCAAGATGCGACTTCTGGGGCCAACGTCCTGACTTTC.

The CDR3 nucleotides read TGCAGCGTTGAAATCGACAGGGTGGGAGGCTACACCTTC. Its protein is CSVEIDRVGGYTF. This chain connects TRBV29-1 to TRBJ1-2, with 7 bases fitting TRBD1. The germline V gene has CDR1 SQVTM and CDR2 ANQGSEA. The trim removed 2 bases at V and 8 bases at J, leaving 8 bases unmatched. The CDR3 is 13 residues long.

This chain uses TRBV28 with TRBJ2-7; D perhaps matches TRBD1 (6 bases). Germline V gives CDR1 MDHEN, CDR2 SYDVKM. CDR3 length: 16 amino acids. Trimming removed 5 bases from V and 0 bases from J, with 17 bases in between. The CDR3 DNA is TGTGCCAGCAGTCCCACCTGGACAGAACTCTCCTACGAGCAGTACTTC. Translated: CASSPTWTELSYEQYF.

The gene calls are TRBV7-2 and TRBJ2-5, with a weak D call TRBD2 (6 bases). Germline V gene lookup returns CDR1 SGHTA and CDR2 FQGNSA. This CDR3 comprises 14 residues. Trimming stripped 8 bases from V and 0 bases from J, with 13 bases between. CDR3 protein: CASGRDDYQETQYF. CDR3 DNA: TGTGCCAGCGGGCGGGACGACTACCAAGAGACCCAGTACTTC. Full variable domain (remainder filled in from reference TRBV7-2 and TRBJ2-5): GAGVSQSPSNKVTEKGKDVELRCDPISGHTALYWYRQSLGQGLEFLIYFQGNSAPDKSGLPSDRFSAERTGGSVSTLTIQRTQQEDSAVYLCASGRDDYQETQYFGPGTRLLVL.

The chain is built from TRBV9 and TRBJ2-1, with 10 bases fitting TRBD2. Germline lookup yields CDR1 SGDLS and CDR2 YYNGEE. Trimming at V came to 4 bases and at J to 0 bases, leaving 16 bases not matched to a gene. The CDR3 covers 20 residues. The CDR3 loop is CASSRLGLASLLNSYNEQFF. The CDR3 nucleotides are TGTGCCAGCAGCAGACTGGGACTAGCGAGTTTGCTGAACTCCTACAATGAGCAGTTCTTC.

This chain uses TRBV5-1 with TRBJ2-1; 8 positions match TRBD2. V dropped 4 bases and J dropped 9; count of bases not matched to a gene: 15. The CDR3 is 16 residues long. Germline CDR1 reads SGHRS; CDR2 reads YFSETQ. CDR3 in amino acids: CASSPGGGRGRGEQFF. CDR3 nucleotides: TGCGCCAGCAGCCCCGGGGGGGGGCGGGGCCGAGGTGAGCAGTTCTTC.

The V gene is TRBV28, the J gene TRBJ1-5, with 7 bases aligning to TRBD1. Per the germline V gene, CDR1 is MDHEN and CDR2 is SYDVKM. The V gene end was trimmed by 6 bases and the J gene end by 0 bases; junction bases not matched to a gene: 11. CDR3 length: 17 residues. The CDR3 loop is CASRRWTGSDSNQPQHF. For the CDR3, the DNA is TGTGCCAGCAGACGTTGGACAGGCAGTGATAGCAATCAGCCCCAGCATTTT.

In DNA, the CDR3 is TGTGCCAGTAGAACAGGGGATGTCACTGAAGCTTTCTTT. Protein: CASRTGDVTEAFF. This rearrangement joins TRBV19 to TRBJ1-1; 7 bases map to TRBD1. J gave up 4 bases and V 6 bases, and 5 bases lay outside the gene matches. Germline CDR1 is LNHDA and CDR2 is SQIVND (reference sequence). The CDR3 is 13 residues long.

The chain carries TRBV9 and TRBJ2-7; TRBD2 matches at 8 bases. The CDR3 covers 16 residues. The J segment lost 3 bases and the V segment lost 4 bases, leaving 12 bases of the junction unmatched. Germline V gene sequence: CDR1 SGDLS, CDR2 YYNGEE. Here the CDR3 DNA reads TGTGCCAGCAGCCCCCGGGGGGGCTCCCTTTTCTACGAGCAGTACTTC. It is translated as CASSPRGGSLFYEQYF.

The V call is TRBV4-3, the J call TRBJ2-3; 7 nucleotides agree with TRBD2. Germline trimming cut 1 base from V and 4 bases from J; bases unmatched to any gene: 5. Germline V gene lookup returns CDR1 LGHNA and CDR2 YSLEER. The CDR3 spans 15 residues. CDR3 sequence reads: CASSQGWGGADTQYF. In nucleotides, the CDR3 is TGCGCCAGCAGCCAAGGTTGGGGGGGGGCAGATACGCAGTATTTT.

The chain employs TRBV3-1 (or the pseudogene TRBV3-2) and TRBJ1-2; 10 positions agree with TRBD1. J was trimmed by 2 bases and V by 0 bases; bases with no gene match: 9. Germline V CDR1 and CDR2: LGHDT, YNNKEL (reference sequence). This CDR3 is built from 18 residues. For the CDR3, the DNA is TGTGCCAGCAGCCAAGAGTTCGTTTGGGGACAGGGGAACTATGGCTACACCTTC. Translated, it gives CASSQEFVWGQGNYGYTF.